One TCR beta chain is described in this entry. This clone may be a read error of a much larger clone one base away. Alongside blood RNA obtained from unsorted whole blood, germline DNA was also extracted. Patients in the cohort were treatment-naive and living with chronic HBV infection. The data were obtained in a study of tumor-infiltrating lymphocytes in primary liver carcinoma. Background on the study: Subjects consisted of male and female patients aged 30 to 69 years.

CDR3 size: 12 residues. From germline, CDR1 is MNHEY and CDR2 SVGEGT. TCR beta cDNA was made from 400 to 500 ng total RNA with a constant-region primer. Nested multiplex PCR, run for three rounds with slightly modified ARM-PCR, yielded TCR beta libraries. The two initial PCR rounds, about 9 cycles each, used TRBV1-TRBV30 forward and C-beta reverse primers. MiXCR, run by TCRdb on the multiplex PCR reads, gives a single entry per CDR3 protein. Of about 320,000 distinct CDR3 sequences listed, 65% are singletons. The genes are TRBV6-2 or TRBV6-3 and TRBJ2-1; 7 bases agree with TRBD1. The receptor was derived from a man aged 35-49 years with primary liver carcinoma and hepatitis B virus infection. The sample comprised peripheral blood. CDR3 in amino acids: CASRDRVHEKFF. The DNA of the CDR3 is TGTGCCAGCAGAGACAGGGTCCATGAGAAGTTCTTC.